A single sample is the source of the 32 T cell receptor beta chains below, sequenced in a study of shared clonotypes between healthy human individuals. Naive CD8 isolation took CD45RO-negative cells positively selected for CCR7 and excluded terminally differentiated effector memory CD45RA+ cells. The repertoire was sequenced with immunoSEQ multiplex PCR; TCRdb's copy has only in-frame clones and lacks some. Counted here are some 2 million clones, about 95% occurring once; the ten biggest clones make up 0.95% to 1.5%. Sequenced: naive CD8+ T cells sorted from blood. The receptors were gathered from a man aged 18 to 35 in good health.

The rearrangement uses TRBV27 and TRBJ2-7; 14 bases are a match to TRBD2. With 5 bases clipped from V and 5 bases from J, the junction kept 5 bases outside the gene matches. This CDR3 spans 15 amino acids. Germline loops: CDR1 MNHEY, CDR2 SMNVEV (reference sequence). CDR3 region: CASSRLAGGIDEQYF. Here the CDR3 DNA reads TGTGCCAGCAGTAGACTAGCGGGAGGGATTGACGAGCAGTACTTC.

This clone was picked up one time. The chain recombines TRBV13 with TRBJ1-6; no definite D call. The CDR3 extends over 15 amino acids. The V end lost 3 bases, the J end lost 8 bases, and 14 bases lay between the germline ends. Germline lookup yields CDR1 PRHDT and CDR2 FYEKMQ (reference sequence). The DNA of the CDR3 is TGTGCCAGCAGCTTGGCCGGGCACATTGATTCACCCCTCCACTTT. It encodes CASSLAGHIDSPLHF.

The CDR3 sequence is CASRHPNGEMGNTEAFF. The CDR3 bases are TGTGCCAGCAGACACCCTAATGGGGAGATGGGAAACACTGAAGCTTTCTTT. This chain links TRBV7-9 with TRBJ1-1; D is unresolved. The V end was cut by 6 bases, the J end by 2 bases, with 22 bases between. This CDR3 contains 17 residues. Germline V gene data show CDR1 as SEHNR and CDR2 as FQNEAQ (reference sequence).

V and J are TRBV5-6 and TRBJ1-1, with D unclear. CDR1 and CDR2 from the germline V gene are SGHDT and YYEEEE. V gave up 4 bases and J gave up 7 bases, with 14 bases separating them. CDR3 length: 13 residues. As DNA, the CDR3 is TGTGCCAGCAGCGTGGGGTTTGTAGGTGAAGCTTTCTTT. Residues: CASSVGFVGEAFF. The entire variable domain, with the rest obtained from reference TRBV5-6 and TRBJ1-1, is as follows: DAGVTQSPTHLIKTRGQQVTLRCSPKSGHDTVSWYQQALGQGPQFIFQYYEEEERQRGNFPDRFSGHQFPNYSSELNVNALLLGDSALYLCASSVGFVGEAFFGQGTRLTVV.

The chain uses TRBV27 and TRBJ2-7; 10 positions match TRBD1. This CDR3 has 15 residues. Germline CDR1 is MNHEY and CDR2 is SMNVEV (reference sequence). V gave up 3 bases and J gave up 2 bases; unmatched junction bases: 4. The CDR3 bases are TGTGCCAGCAGTTTTGGACAGGGGGGGACCTACGAGCAGTACTTC. Translated, it gives CASSFGQGGTYEQYF.

Notes on this clone: The sample contains more than one DNA sequence encoding this CDR3. The CDR3 sequence: CASSPSGTSTDTQYF. The CDR3 bases are TGTGCCAGCTCACCTTCCGGGACTAGCACAGATACGCAGTATTTT. The V call is TRBV18, the J call TRBJ2-3, with a tentative D call TRBD2 (6 bases). Germline V gene lookup returns CDR1 KGHSH and CDR2 LQKENI. Trimming stripped 3 bases from V and 0 bases from J, with 10 bases between. The CDR3 is 15 residues long.

This chain joins TRBV2 and TRBJ2-4, with D tentatively TRBD1 (6 bases). This CDR3 has 15 amino acids. The germline gives CDR1 SNHLY, CDR2 FYNNEI. The germline V and J ends were trimmed by 3 bases and 2 bases, with 11 bases remaining between them. The CDR3 here is CASSEGQGTKNIQYF. The DNA for the CDR3 is TGTGCCAGCAGTGAGGGGCAGGGGACCAAAAACATTCAGTACTTC.

The chain employs TRBV10-1 and TRBJ1-5; D is uncertain. The CDR3 length is 12 residues. CDR1 and CDR2 from the germline V gene are WNHNN and SYGVQD (reference sequence). Between the trimmed V and J ends, which lost 7 bases and 5 bases, there was a span of 9 bases. DNA of the CDR3: TGCGCCAGCAAAGGAACCCATCAGCCCCAGCATTTT. It codes for CASKGTHQPQHF.

The chain recombines TRBV4-1 with TRBJ1-6, with D unresolved. V lost 4 bases to trimming and J lost 0 bases, with 13 bases between them. The CDR3 totals 17 residues. Germline V CDR1 and CDR2: MGHRA, YSYEKL. CDR3 bases: TGCGCCAGCAGCCCGCGCGGACCGAGCTCCTATAATTCACCCCTCCACTTT. This codes for CASSPRGPSSYNSPLHF.

This sequence joins TRBV7-6 and TRBJ2-1, with TRBD2 matching 9 bases. The J segment lost 10 bases and the V segment lost 1 base, leaving 5 bases of the junction unmatched. Germline CDR1 SGHVS, CDR2 FNYEAQ. This CDR3 has 14 residues. In DNA form, the CDR3 reads TGTGCCAGCAGCTTAGGGGGACTAGCACGGGAGCAGTTCTTC. Translating it yields CASSLGGLAREQFF.

The rearrangement joins TRBV19 to TRBJ1-2; the D is unclear. Germline V gene data show CDR1 as LNHDA and CDR2 as SQIVND (reference sequence). The ends were cut back, 5 bases at V and 0 bases at J, with 7 bases in the middle. This CDR3 spans 13 amino acids. The CDR3 reads CASSVGANYGYTF. The CDR3 bases are TGTGCCAGTAGTGTCGGTGCTAACTATGGCTACACCTTC. The whole variable domain, remainder taken from reference TRBV19 and TRBJ1-2, is DGGITQSPKYLFRKEGQNVTLSCEQNLNHDAMYWYRQDPGQGLRLIYYSQIVNDFQKGDIAEGYSVSREKKESFPLTVTSAQKNPTAFYLCASSVGANYGYTFGSGTRLTVV.

This chain uses TRBV7-2 with TRBJ2-7, with TRBD2 as a possible D gene (6 bases). V was shortened by 2 bases and J by 0 bases, with 11 bases between the two germline ends. The CDR3 totals 15 residues. CDR1 is SGHTA and CDR2 is FQGNSA in the germline V gene. The CDR3 DNA is TGTGCCAGCAGCTTATGGGGGGACCCCTCCTACGAGCAGTACTTC. Its protein is CASSLWGDPSYEQYF.

On this clone: Other DNA sequences in the same sample also yield this CDR3. V gene TRBV15 combines with J gene TRBJ2-3; possible D gene TRBD2, 5 bases. The CDR3 totals 13 residues. V was trimmed by 3 bases and J by 4 bases, leaving 8 bases between them. CDR1 and CDR2 (germline): LNHNV, YYDKDF (reference sequence). The CDR3 region has the DNA TGTGCCACCAGCAGGGACTTGGCAGATACGCAGTATTTT. Translating gives CATSRDLADTQYF. Variable domain in full (rest from reference TRBV15 and TRBJ2-3): DAMVIQNPRYQVTQFGKPVTLSCSQTLNHNVMYWYQQKSSQAPKLLFHYYDKDFNNEADTPDNFQSRRPNTSFCFLDIRSPGLGDTAMYLCATSRDLADTQYFGPGTRLTVL.

V and J are TRBV27 and TRBJ1-1, with D possibly matching TRBD1 (6 bases). Deletions cut 4 bases from V and 0 bases from J, with 9 bases between. The CDR3 has 14 residues. Per the germline V gene, CDR1 is MNHEY and CDR2 is SMNVEV (reference sequence). In DNA form, the CDR3 reads TGTGCCAGCAGTTGGGGGCATTTGAACACTGAAGCTTTCTTT. Its translation: CASSWGHLNTEAFF.

The chain employs TRBV29-1 and TRBJ2-1; tentative D call: TRBD2 (5 bases). V shed 4 bases and J shed 0 bases, with 10 bases lying between them. CDR1 and CDR2 (germline): SQVTM, ANQGSEA. The CDR3 extends over 14 amino acids. This CDR3 reads CSVGRASSYNEQFF. The CDR3 DNA follows: TGCAGCGTTGGGCGGGCCAGCTCCTACAATGAGCAGTTCTTC.

The rearrangement links TRBV19 to TRBJ2-2; 8 bases map to TRBD1. The CDR3 totals 14 residues. Germline loops: CDR1 LNHDA, CDR2 SQIVND (reference sequence). V lost 11 bases to trimming and J lost 6 bases; unmatched junction nucleotides: 11. This CDR3 is CADSGRGQAGELFF. CDR3 DNA sequence: TGTGCCGACTCGGGGCGGGGACAGGCCGGGGAGCTGTTTTTT.

This clone was detected only once. This chain connects TRBV10-3 to TRBJ2-4, with D maybe TRBD2 (5 bases). Germline lookup yields CDR1 ENHRY and CDR2 SYGVKD. Trimming pared 2 bases from V and 0 bases from J, leaving 8 bases between. The CDR3 is 15 residues long. CDR3 sequence reads: CAISEGSGAKNIQYF. In DNA form, the CDR3 reads TGTGCCATCAGTGAGGGGAGTGGAGCCAAAAACATTCAGTACTTC.

The V gene is TRBV28, the J gene TRBJ1-4, with D unresolved. V gave up 5 bases and J gave up 3 bases, with 19 bases separating them. The germline V gene encodes CDR1 MDHEN and CDR2 SYDVKM. The CDR3 length is 17 residues. In nucleotides, the CDR3 is TGTGCCAGCAGTACCCTTGGGCGGGTTGCGTCTAATGAAAAACTGTTTTTT. Translated, it gives CASSTLGRVASNEKLFF.

J is TRBJ2-3 and V is TRBV2, with TRBD2 matching over 10 bases. The CDR3 contains 13 residues. CDR1 is SNHLY, CDR2 FYNNEI, per germline. V dropped 5 bases and J dropped 8; count of bases not matched to a gene: 4. CDR3 bases: TGTGCCAGCAGTAAATTAGCGGGAGGTACGCAGTATTTT. Protein sequence: CASSKLAGGTQYF.

In the case of this clone: Other DNA sequences within the sample encode an identical CDR3. The rearrangement links TRBV13 to TRBJ1-1; no clear D. V shed 1 base and J shed 3 bases, with 6 bases lying between them. The CDR3 covers 13 residues. CDR1 and CDR2 (germline): PRHDT, FYEKMQ (reference sequence). CDR3 protein: CASSLAPDTEAFF. The CDR3 region has the DNA TGTGCCAGCAGCTTAGCCCCTGACACTGAAGCTTTCTTT.

This sequence joins TRBV10-2 and TRBJ2-7, with TRBD1 identical over 12 bases. The CDR3 contains 15 residues. V dropped 2 bases and J dropped 4; count of bases not matched to a gene: 3. Germline assignment: CDR1 WSHSY and CDR2 SAAADI. The DNA of the CDR3 is TGCGCCAGCAGTGAGGGGGGACAGGGGGCTTACGAGCAGTACTTC. This translates into CASSEGGQGAYEQYF.

V usage is TRBV29-1 and J usage is TRBJ2-3; possibly TRBD1 for D (6 bases). The CDR3 runs 13 residues. The V gene's germline CDR1 is SQVTM and CDR2 ANQGSEA. Trimming removed 5 bases from V and 2 bases from J, with 11 bases in between. CDR3 DNA: TGCAGCGTTAACAGGGAGACCACAGATACGCAGTATTTT. Its protein product is CSVNRETTDTQYF.

V gene TRBV5-1 combines with J gene TRBJ2-1, with D hard to call. Germline CDR1 and CDR2: SGHRS and YFSETQ. The CDR3 is 11 residues long. Trimming stripped 6 bases from V and 2 bases from J, with 3 bases between. The CDR3 here is CASKAYNEQFF. CDR3 nucleotides: TGCGCCAGCAAGGCCTACAATGAGCAGTTCTTC.

The chain couples TRBV30 to TRBJ2-5; no firm D call. The CDR3 contains 10 residues. From germline, CDR1 is GTSNPN and CDR2 SVGIG (reference sequence). The V and J ends lost 1 base and 8 bases respectively, with 5 bases between them. Written as DNA, the CDR3 is TGTGCCTGGAGTGGAAATACCCAGTACTTC. It yields the protein CAWSGNTQYF.

The genes are TRBV6-1 and TRBJ1-5; D uncertain. This CDR3 spans 13 amino acids. Trimming stripped 4 bases from V and 4 bases from J, with 8 bases between. Germline loops: CDR1 MNHNS, CDR2 SASEGT. The CDR3 protein is CASSVYSNQPQHF. CDR3 nucleotides: TGTGCCAGCAGTGTTTACAGTAATCAGCCCCAGCATTTT.

The chain joins TRBV15 to TRBJ2-5; a possible D gene is TRBD2 (6 bases). The V end lost 8 bases, the J end lost 2 bases, and 15 bases lay between the germline ends. This CDR3 has 14 amino acids. The germline V gene has CDR1 LNHNV and CDR2 YYDKDF (reference sequence). In nucleotides, the CDR3 is TGTGCCACCGGGTTGACTAGACTTCAAGAGACCCAGTACTTC. Translation gives CATGLTRLQETQYF.

This chain links TRBV4-1 with TRBJ2-7, with 7 bases lining up with TRBD1. This CDR3 is built from 15 residues. The germline V gene has CDR1 MGHRA and CDR2 YSYEKL. V lost 2 bases, J lost 4 bases, and 8 bases stayed unmatched. CDR3 DNA sequence: TGCGCCAGCAGCCAAAGGGGACAGATCTTGTACGAGCAGTACTTC. Translation: CASSQRGQILYEQYF.

V gene TRBV7-6 combines with J gene TRBJ2-1, with 11 bases identical to TRBD2. This CDR3 is built from 18 residues. V shed 2 bases, J shed 0 bases, and the junction held 6 bases outside the gene matches. The germline V gene has CDR1 SGHVS and CDR2 FNYEAQ. The CDR3: CASSLWAGLADSYNEQFF. The CDR3 DNA reads TGTGCCAGCAGCTTATGGGCGGGACTAGCGGACTCCTACAATGAGCAGTTCTTC.

This rearrangement joins TRBV27 to TRBJ1-1, with D possibly being TRBD1 (6 bases). Germline values: CDR1 MNHEY, CDR2 SMNVEV (reference sequence). The CDR3 runs to 13 residues. Trimming shortened V by 3 bases and J by 5 bases, and 10 bases separated the two germline ends. DNA for the CDR3: TGTGCCAGCAGTTTTCAGGGGTGGACTGAAGCTTTCTTT. Translation: CASSFQGWTEAFF.

V gene TRBV4-1 combines with J gene TRBJ2-5, with a possible D match to TRBD1 (6 bases). This CDR3 contains 13 residues. V was pared by 3 bases and J by 2 bases, with 7 bases between. CDR1 MGHRA and CDR2 YSYEKL come from the germline V gene. The CDR3 protein is CASSHRGQETQYF. The CDR3 nucleotides are TGCGCCAGCAGCCATAGGGGGCAAGAGACCCAGTACTTC.

This chain links TRBV6-5 with TRBJ2-7; D may be TRBD1 or TRBD2 (5 bases each). CDR3 length: 15 amino acids. The germline V and J ends were trimmed by 6 bases and 2 bases, with 17 bases remaining between them. Per the germline V gene, CDR1 is MNHEY and CDR2 is SVGAGI. The CDR3 is CASRPLPSGPYEQYF. The CDR3 bases are TGTGCCAGCAGACCCCTCCCTTCGGGGCCCTACGAGCAGTACTTC.

Concerning this clone itself: Other nucleotide sequences in the sample specify the same CDR3. The CDR3 coding sequence is TGTGCCAGCAGTTTTCGGAGCACAGATACGCAGTATTTT. Encoded protein: CASSFRSTDTQYF. This chain uses TRBV27 with TRBJ2-3, with D hard to call. The germline V and J ends were trimmed by 3 bases and 0 bases, with 4 bases remaining between them. CDR1 MNHEY and CDR2 SMNVEV come from the germline V gene (reference sequence). CDR3 length: 13 amino acids.